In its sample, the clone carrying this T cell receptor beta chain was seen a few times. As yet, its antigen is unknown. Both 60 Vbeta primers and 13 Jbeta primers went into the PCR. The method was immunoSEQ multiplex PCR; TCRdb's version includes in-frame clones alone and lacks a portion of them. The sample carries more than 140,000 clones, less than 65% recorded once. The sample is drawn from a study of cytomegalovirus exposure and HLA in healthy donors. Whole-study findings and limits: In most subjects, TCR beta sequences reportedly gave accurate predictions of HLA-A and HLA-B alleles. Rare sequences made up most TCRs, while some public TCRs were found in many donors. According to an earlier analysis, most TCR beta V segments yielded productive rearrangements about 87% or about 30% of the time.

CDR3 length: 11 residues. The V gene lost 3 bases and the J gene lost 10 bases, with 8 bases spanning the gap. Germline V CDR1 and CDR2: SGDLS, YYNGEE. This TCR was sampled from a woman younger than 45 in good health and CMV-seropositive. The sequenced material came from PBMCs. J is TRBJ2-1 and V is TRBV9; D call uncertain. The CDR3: CASSAHSEQFF. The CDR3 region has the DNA TGTGCCAGCAGCGCTCACAGCGAGCAGTTCTTC.